A single sample is the source of the 26 T cell receptor beta chains below, sequenced in a study of shared clonotypes between healthy human individuals. Profiling relied on immunoSEQ multiplex PCR, and the TCRdb table lists in-frame clones only, not all of them. The sample shows around 650,000 clones, 95% to 96% of them seen only once. The naive CD8 fraction comprised CD45RO-negative cells positively selected for CCR7 and excluded terminally differentiated effector memory CD45RA+ cells. The sample taken for sequencing was naive CD8+ T cells sorted from blood. The receptors come from a woman in her thirties in good health.

The V call is TRBV29-1, the J call TRBJ1-1; unclear D gene. The V and J ends lost 6 bases and 12 bases respectively, with 8 bases between them. Germline-derived CDR1 and CDR2 are SQVTM and ANQGSEA. The CDR3 sequence is 8 residues long. The CDR3 DNA sequence: TGCAGCGTCTCCGCCTCTTTCTTT. It translates to CSVSASFF.

This clone was recorded once. V is TRBV7-3 and J is TRBJ2-1; 8 bases are a match to TRBD2. The CDR3 has 18 residues. J was trimmed by 2 bases and V by 4 bases; bases with no gene match: 13. Germline V gene data show CDR1 as SGHTA and CDR2 as FQGTGA. The DNA of the CDR3 is TGTGCCAGCAGCTGGAACCCCATGCGGGAGGACCCCTACAATGAGCAGTTCTTC. Translated: CASSWNPMREDPYNEQFF. The whole variable domain, remainder taken from reference TRBV7-3 and TRBJ2-1, is GAGVSQTPSNKVTEKGKYVELRCDPISGHTALYWYRQSLGQGPEFLIYFQGTGAADDSGLPNDRFFAVRPEGSVSTLKIQRTERGDSAVYLCASSWNPMREDPYNEQFFGPGTRLTVL.

The rearrangement links TRBV5-1 to TRBJ2-7; D is tentatively TRBD1 or TRBD2 (5 bases each). This CDR3 is built from 15 residues. CDR1 and CDR2 from the germline V gene are SGHRS and YFSETQ. V lost 2 bases to trimming and J lost 0 bases, with 12 bases between them. Here the CDR3 reads CASSLTGPSSYEQYF. The DNA for the CDR3 is TGCGCCAGCAGCTTAACGGGACCGAGCTCCTACGAGCAGTACTTC.

This clone was counted between two and nine times. The rearrangement joins TRBV10-3 to TRBJ2-7; D may match TRBD1 or TRBD2 (5 bases each). Germline V lookup: CDR1 ENHRY, CDR2 SYGVKD. Trimming took 4 bases from V and 0 from J, leaving 10 bases between them. This CDR3 has 14 amino acids. The CDR3 here is CAISAAGSSYEQYF. The CDR3 DNA reads as TGTGCCATCAGTGCGGCAGGGAGCTCCTACGAGCAGTACTTC.

J is TRBJ2-5 and V is TRBV7-9; 7 bases align to TRBD1. The CDR3 is 13 amino acids. Germline-derived CDR1 and CDR2 are SEHNR and FQNEAQ (reference sequence). V was clipped by 6 bases and J by 5 bases; unmatched bases: 6. In nucleotides, the CDR3 is TGTGCCAGCAGTTCAGACAGGGTCGAGACCCAGTACTTC. This encodes CASSSDRVETQYF.

V usage is TRBV7-9 and J usage is TRBJ2-7; TRBD1 might be the D (7 bases). CDR1 SEHNR and CDR2 FQNEAQ come from the germline V gene (reference sequence). Trimming cost V 1 base and J 2 bases, with 15 bases left between them. This CDR3 region has 16 residues. CDR3 nucleotides: TGTGCCAGCAGCTTAGGGCAGGGGGGAACTACCTACGAGCAGTACTTC. It specifies CASSLGQGGTTYEQYF.

The chain carries TRBV5-1 and TRBJ2-5; 7 bases are a match to TRBD2. The J call may be incorrect, as the DNA end agrees better with TRBJ2-7. CDR1 and CDR2 (germline): SGHRS, YFSETQ. The CDR3 extends over 15 amino acids. CDR3 in DNA: TGCGCCAGCAGCCTGGGCGCGGGAGCGATCTACGAGCAGTACTTC. This gives the protein CASSLGAGAIYEQYF.

CDR3 protein: CASDSGGSSYNEQFF. The CDR3 DNA reads TGTGCCAGCGATTCCGGCGGGAGCTCCTACAATGAGCAGTTCTTC. The chain combines TRBV28 with TRBJ2-1; 7 nucleotides align to TRBD2. The CDR3 runs 15 residues. J gave up 0 bases and V 8 bases, and 7 bases lay outside the gene matches. Germline CDR1 reads MDHEN; CDR2 reads SYDVKM.

The V and J genes are TRBV18 and TRBJ2-7, with D tentatively TRBD2 (5 bases). The CDR3 totals 13 residues. Germline-derived CDR1 and CDR2 are KGHSH and LQKENI. Trimming took 5 bases from V and 0 from J, leaving 8 bases between them. CDR3 coding DNA: TGTGCCAGCTCAGTCGGGATCTCCTACGAGCAGTACTTC. Protein sequence: CASSVGISYEQYF.

V is TRBV28 and J is TRBJ1-6; 7 bases are a match to TRBD1. J lost 6 bases, V lost 7 bases, and 6 bases had no gene match. In germline, CDR1 is MDHEN, CDR2 SYDVKM. The CDR3 has 14 amino acids. This chain's CDR3 is CASTYRGGNSPLHF. The CDR3 DNA is TGTGCCAGCACTTACAGGGGAGGTAATTCACCCCTCCACTTT.

The chain carries TRBV11-2 and TRBJ2-1; TRBD1 matches 8 bases. CDR1 is SGHAT and CDR2 is FQNNGV in the germline V gene. The V gene end was trimmed by 5 bases and the J gene end by 8 bases; junction bases not matched to a gene: 8. This CDR3 has 14 residues. The CDR3 loop reads CASSLWTGFDEQFF. CDR3 DNA: TGTGCCAGCAGCCTTTGGACAGGGTTCGATGAGCAGTTCTTC.

This rearrangement joins TRBV28 to TRBJ2-7; TRBD1 is a possible D gene (5 bases). Germline-derived CDR1 and CDR2 are MDHEN and SYDVKM. The germline V and J ends were trimmed by 1 base and 2 bases, with 9 bases remaining between them. CDR3 length: 14 residues. As DNA, the CDR3 is TGTGCCAGCAGTTTATTAAGGGGTCCCTACGAGCAGTACTTC. It encodes CASSLLRGPYEQYF.

The chain employs TRBV27 and TRBJ1-1; 9 bases map to TRBD1. In germline, CDR1 is MNHEY, CDR2 SMNVEV (reference sequence). The CDR3 is made up of 15 amino acids. V lost 6 bases and J lost 4; bases outside the gene matches: 9. The CDR3 DNA sequence: TGTGCCAGCAGCCTTAGACAGGGGGGTGTCACTGAAGCTTTCTTT. It codes for CASSLRQGGVTEAFF.

V usage is TRBV4-1 and J usage is TRBJ2-7; no clear D. The CDR3 contains 13 residues. Trimming left V 6 bases short and J 1 base short, with 10 bases between. Germline V gives CDR1 MGHRA, CDR2 YSYEKL. CDR3 sequence reads: CASSLRRSYEQYF. CDR3 bases: TGCGCCAGCAGTCTCAGAAGATCCTACGAGCAGTACTTC.

The V call is TRBV7-2, the J call TRBJ1-3; D call uncertain. The CDR3 totals 16 residues. Trimming removed 5 bases at V and 3 bases at J, with 17 bases between. CDR1 and CDR2 (germline): SGHTA, FQGNSA. The CDR3 protein is CASSPSGWAYGNTIYF. The CDR3, as DNA: TGTGCCAGCAGCCCTAGCGGCTGGGCTTATGGAAACACCATATATTTT.

The chain carries TRBV19 and TRBJ2-1; D might be TRBD1 (5 bases). The CDR3 extends over 16 amino acids. The ends were cut back, 0 bases at V and 7 bases at J, with 16 bases in the middle. From germline, CDR1 is LNHDA and CDR2 SQIVND (reference sequence). The CDR3 DNA reads as TGTGCCAGTAGTATAGATCTCGAGACCCCAGGGAATGAGCAGTTCTTC. Translating it yields CASSIDLETPGNEQFF.

The gene calls are TRBV19 and TRBJ2-1; 7 nucleotides align to TRBD1. Germline-derived CDR1 and CDR2 are LNHDA and SQIVND (reference sequence). The CDR3 is made up of 15 amino acids. V dropped 6 bases and J dropped 6; count of bases not matched to a gene: 11. The CDR3 DNA reads as TGTGCCAGTAGACCCGACAGGGAATGGGGCAATGAGCAGTTCTTC. Translation gives CASRPDREWGNEQFF.

This chain connects TRBV4-1 to TRBJ2-7, with 7 bases fitting TRBD2. V lost 0 bases and J lost 7; bases outside the gene matches: 15. The V gene's germline CDR1 is MGHRA and CDR2 YSYEKL. The CDR3 sequence is 17 residues long. The CDR3 here is CASSQDGGSVFQIEQYF. The DNA of the CDR3 is TGCGCCAGCAGCCAAGACGGGGGGTCAGTTTTCCAAATTGAGCAGTACTTC.

The V call is TRBV7-2, the J call TRBJ2-5; 7 bases line up with TRBD2. This CDR3 contains 18 residues. Trimming cost V 5 bases and J 5 bases; bases outside gene matches: 20. Per the germline V gene, CDR1 is SGHTA and CDR2 is FQGNSA. As DNA, the CDR3 is TGTGCCAGCAGCCCTTTGCTGCGGGGAGGGCGAGGAGGCGAGACCCAGTACTTC. Its translation is CASSPLLRGGRGGETQYF.

The gene calls are TRBV9 and TRBJ2-6, with D perhaps matching TRBD2 (6 bases). V lost 4 bases, J lost 4 bases, and 18 bases lay in between. Germline V gene lookup returns CDR1 SGDLS and CDR2 YYNGEE. The CDR3 is made up of 17 amino acids. CDR3 residues: CASSLPGGTRGANVLTF. For the CDR3, the DNA is TGTGCCAGCAGCCTTCCTGGGGGGACGAGAGGGGCCAACGTCCTGACTTTC.

The chain is built from TRBV27 and TRBJ2-7; 13 nucleotides agree with TRBD2. The CDR3 sequence is 16 residues long. The trim removed 5 bases at V and 2 bases at J, leaving 6 bases unmatched. CDR1 and CDR2 (germline): MNHEY, SMNVEV (reference sequence). In nucleotides, the CDR3 is TGTGCCAGCAGTGGGGGGGGGACTAGCGGGACCTACGAGCAGTACTTC. Protein product: CASSGGGTSGTYEQYF.

The CDR3 DNA is TGTGCCAGCAGGATAGGACAGTATCATGGCTACACCTTC. Encoded protein: CASRIGQYHGYTF. The chain uses TRBV28 and TRBJ1-2, with D perhaps matching TRBD1 (6 bases). This CDR3 contains 13 residues. V lost 6 bases and J 6 bases, leaving 14 bases between the germline ends. The germline V gene encodes CDR1 MDHEN and CDR2 SYDVKM.

The chain couples TRBV27 to TRBJ2-1; 8 bases agree with TRBD2. The CDR3 has 14 amino acids. The junction had 7 bases not matched to a gene; V was cut back by 4 bases and J by 8 bases. The germline CDR1 and CDR2 sequences are MNHEY and SMNVEV (reference sequence). CDR3 in amino acids: CASSSAGGWDEQFF. The CDR3 DNA sequence: TGTGCCAGCAGTTCGGCGGGGGGTTGGGATGAGCAGTTCTTC.

V is TRBV6-5 and J is TRBJ1-4; D remains unclear. V was shortened by 4 bases and J by 5 bases, with 17 bases between the two germline ends. The CDR3 runs 16 residues. CDR1 is MNHEY, CDR2 SVGAGI, per germline. The DNA of the CDR3 is TGTGCCAGCAGTTCCCGCCCTCCTGGCCAGAATGAAAAACTGTTTTTT. Residues: CASSSRPPGQNEKLFF.

The chain links TRBV6-1 to TRBJ2-3; a possible D gene is TRBD1 (6 bases). The germline V and J ends were trimmed by 1 base and 7 bases, with 9 bases remaining between them. The CDR3 has 13 amino acids. CDR1 is MNHNS and CDR2 is SASEGT in the germline V gene. CDR3 sequence (DNA): TGTGCCAGCAGTGAAGGCAGGGGATATACGCAGTATTTT. It translates to CASSEGRGYTQYF.

J is TRBJ2-2 and V is TRBV29-1, with TRBD2 identical over 7 bases. After removal of 5 bases from V and 1 base from J, the junction contained 4 bases not matched to a gene. CDR1 is SQVTM, CDR2 ANQGSEA, per germline. This CDR3 contains 14 residues. The CDR3 loop reads CSVFSGWNTGELFF. As DNA, the CDR3 is TGCAGCGTTTTTAGCGGGTGGAACACCGGGGAGCTGTTTTTT.